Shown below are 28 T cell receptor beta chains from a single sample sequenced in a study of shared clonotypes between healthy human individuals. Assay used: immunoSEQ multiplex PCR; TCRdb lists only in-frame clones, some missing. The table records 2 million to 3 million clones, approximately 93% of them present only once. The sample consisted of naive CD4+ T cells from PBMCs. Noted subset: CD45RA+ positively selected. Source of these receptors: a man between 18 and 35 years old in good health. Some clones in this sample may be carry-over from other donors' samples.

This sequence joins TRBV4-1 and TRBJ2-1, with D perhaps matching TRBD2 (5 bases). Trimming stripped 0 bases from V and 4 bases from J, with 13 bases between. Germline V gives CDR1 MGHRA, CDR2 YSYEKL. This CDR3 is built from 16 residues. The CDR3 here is CASSQDHYGNYNEQFF. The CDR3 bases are TGCGCCAGCAGCCAAGATCATTACGGGAATTACAATGAGCAGTTCTTC.

CDR3 bases: TGTGCCAGTGCGAGGGTCGTAGGCTACGAGCAGTACTTC. This codes for CASARVVGYEQYF. The chain uses TRBV19 and TRBJ2-7; perhaps TRBD2 as D (5 bases). The CDR3 has 13 amino acids. Per germline, CDR1 LNHDA and CDR2 SQIVND (reference sequence). Deletions cut 8 bases from V and 3 bases from J, with 14 bases between. The full variable domain, in which reference TRBV19 and TRBJ2-7 provide the parts outside the CDR3, is DGGITQSPKYLFRKEGQNVTLSCEQNLNHDAMYWYRQDPGQGLRLIYYSQIVNDFQKGDIAEGYSVSREKKESFPLTVTSAQKNPTAFYLCASARVVGYEQYFGPGTRLTVT.

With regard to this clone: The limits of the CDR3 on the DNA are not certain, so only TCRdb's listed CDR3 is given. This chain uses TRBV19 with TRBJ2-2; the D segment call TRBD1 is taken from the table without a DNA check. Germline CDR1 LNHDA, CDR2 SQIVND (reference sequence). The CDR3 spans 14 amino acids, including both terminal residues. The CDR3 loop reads CASSSGQGGGELFF.

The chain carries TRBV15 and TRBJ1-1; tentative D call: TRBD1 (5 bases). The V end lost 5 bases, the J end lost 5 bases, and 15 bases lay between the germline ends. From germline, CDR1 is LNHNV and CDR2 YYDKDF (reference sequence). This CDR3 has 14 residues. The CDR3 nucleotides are TGTGCCACCAGCCGGGGGGGGATTAGGACTGAAGCTTTCTTT. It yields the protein CATSRGGIRTEAFF.

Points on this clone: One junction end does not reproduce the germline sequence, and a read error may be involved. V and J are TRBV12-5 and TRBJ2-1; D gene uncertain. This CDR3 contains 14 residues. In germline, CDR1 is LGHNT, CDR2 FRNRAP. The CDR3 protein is CASGLVGSHNEQFF. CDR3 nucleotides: TGTGCTAGTGGTTTGGTGGGCTCCCACAATGAGCAGTTCTTC.

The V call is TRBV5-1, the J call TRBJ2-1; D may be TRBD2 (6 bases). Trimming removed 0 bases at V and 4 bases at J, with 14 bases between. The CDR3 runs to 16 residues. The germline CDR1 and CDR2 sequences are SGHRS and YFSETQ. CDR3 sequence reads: CASSLDNGAGYNEQFF. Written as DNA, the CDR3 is TGCGCCAGCAGCTTGGATAACGGCGCGGGATACAATGAGCAGTTCTTC. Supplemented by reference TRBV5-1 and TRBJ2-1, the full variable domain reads KAGVTQTPRYLIKTRGQQVTLSCSPISGHRSVSWYQQTPGQGLQFLFEYFSETQRNKGNFPGRFSGRQFSNSRSEMNVSTLELGDSALYLCASSLDNGAGYNEQFFGPGTRLTVL.

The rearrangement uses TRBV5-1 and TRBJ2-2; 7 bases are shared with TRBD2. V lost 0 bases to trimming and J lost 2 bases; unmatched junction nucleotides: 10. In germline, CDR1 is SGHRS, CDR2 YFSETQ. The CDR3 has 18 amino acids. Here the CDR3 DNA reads TGCGCCAGCAGCTTGGTCGCTAGCGGATCTATCAACACCGGGGAGCTGTTTTTT. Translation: CASSLVASGSINTGELFF.

The CDR3 here is CASSGTSSETQYF. CDR3 in DNA: TGTGCCAGTTCCGGGACTAGCAGTGAGACCCAGTACTTC. The chain links TRBV6-6 to TRBJ2-5, with 9 bases that match TRBD2. This CDR3 spans 13 amino acids. In germline, CDR1 is MNHNY, CDR2 SVGAGI (reference sequence). Trimming cost V 9 bases and J 5 bases; bases outside gene matches: 7.

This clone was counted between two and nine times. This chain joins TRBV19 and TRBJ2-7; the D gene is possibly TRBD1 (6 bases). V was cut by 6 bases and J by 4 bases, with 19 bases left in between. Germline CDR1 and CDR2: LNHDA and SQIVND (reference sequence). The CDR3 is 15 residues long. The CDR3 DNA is TGTGCCAGTAGCCCGCGAACAGGGTCAAGGTACGAGCAGTACTTC. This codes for CASSPRTGSRYEQYF.

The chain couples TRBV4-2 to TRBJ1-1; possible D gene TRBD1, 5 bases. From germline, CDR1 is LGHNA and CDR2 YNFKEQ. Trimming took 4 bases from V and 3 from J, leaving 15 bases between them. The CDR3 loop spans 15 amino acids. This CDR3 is CASSRVQELYTEAFF. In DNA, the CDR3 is TGTGCCAGCAGCCGGGTACAGGAGCTCTACACTGAAGCTTTCTTT.

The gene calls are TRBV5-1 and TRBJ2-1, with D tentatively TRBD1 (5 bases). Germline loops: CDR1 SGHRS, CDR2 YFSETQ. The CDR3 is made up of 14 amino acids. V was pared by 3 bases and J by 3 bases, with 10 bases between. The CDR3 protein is CASSSQGDYNEQFF. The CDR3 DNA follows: TGCGCCAGCAGCTCCCAGGGTGACTACAATGAGCAGTTCTTC.

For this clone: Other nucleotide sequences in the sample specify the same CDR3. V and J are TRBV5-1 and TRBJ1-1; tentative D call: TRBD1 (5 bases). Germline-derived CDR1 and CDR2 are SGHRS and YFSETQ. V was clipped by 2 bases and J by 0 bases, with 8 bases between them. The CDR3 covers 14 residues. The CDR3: CASSFDRLNTEAFF. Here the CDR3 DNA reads TGCGCCAGCAGCTTTGACAGATTGAACACTGAAGCTTTCTTT.

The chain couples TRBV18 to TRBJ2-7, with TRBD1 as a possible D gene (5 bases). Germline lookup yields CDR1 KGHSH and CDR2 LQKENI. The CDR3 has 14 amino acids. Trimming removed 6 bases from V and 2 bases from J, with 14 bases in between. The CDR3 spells CASSAGPTAYEQYF. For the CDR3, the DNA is TGTGCCAGCTCGGCCGGGCCGACAGCCTACGAGCAGTACTTC.

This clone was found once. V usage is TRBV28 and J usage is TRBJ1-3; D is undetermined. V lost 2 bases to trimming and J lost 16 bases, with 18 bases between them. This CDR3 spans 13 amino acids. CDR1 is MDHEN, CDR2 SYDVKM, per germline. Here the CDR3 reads CASSLPLLWPRYF. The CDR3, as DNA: TGTGCCAGCAGTTTACCGTTACTTTGGCCTCGTTATTTT. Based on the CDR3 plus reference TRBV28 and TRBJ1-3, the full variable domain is DVKVTQSSRYLVKRTGEKVFLECVQDMDHENMFWYRQDPGLGLRLIYFSYDVKMKEKGDIPEGYSVSREKKERFSLILESASTNQTSMYLCASSLPLLWPRYFGEGSWLTVV.

CDR3 in amino acids: CASSPTAIGNTIYF. CDR3 DNA: TGTGCCAGCAGCCCCACAGCAATTGGAAACACCATATATTTT. The chain joins TRBV6-5 to TRBJ1-3; D is unresolved. The CDR3 contains 14 residues. The V end lost 6 bases, the J end lost 3 bases, and 12 bases lay between the germline ends. Per germline, CDR1 MNHEY and CDR2 SVGAGI.

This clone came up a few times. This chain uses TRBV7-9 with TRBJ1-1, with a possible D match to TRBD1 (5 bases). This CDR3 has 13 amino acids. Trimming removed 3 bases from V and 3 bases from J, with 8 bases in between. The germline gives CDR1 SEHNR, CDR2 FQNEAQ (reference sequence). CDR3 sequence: CASSFMGDTEAFF. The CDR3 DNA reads TGTGCCAGCAGCTTCATGGGGGACACTGAAGCTTTCTTT. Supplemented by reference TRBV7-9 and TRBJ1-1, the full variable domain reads DTGVSQNPRHKITKRGQNVTFRCDPISEHNRLYWYRQTLGQGPEFLTYFQNEAQLEKSRLLSDRFSAERPKGSFSTLEIQRTEQGDSAMYLCASSFMGDTEAFFGQGTRLTVV.

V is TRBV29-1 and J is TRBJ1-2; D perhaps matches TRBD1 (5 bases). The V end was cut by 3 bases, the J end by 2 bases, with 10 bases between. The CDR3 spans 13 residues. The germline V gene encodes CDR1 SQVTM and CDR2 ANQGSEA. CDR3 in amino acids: CSVDRGVNYGYTF. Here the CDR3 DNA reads TGCAGCGTTGATCGGGGGGTAAACTATGGCTACACCTTC.

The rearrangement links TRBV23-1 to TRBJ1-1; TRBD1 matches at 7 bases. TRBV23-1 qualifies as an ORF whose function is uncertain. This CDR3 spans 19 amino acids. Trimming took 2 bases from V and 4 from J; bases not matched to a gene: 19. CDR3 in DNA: TGCGCCAGCAGTCAAGGACCATCCAGGGGGAAAACCGACCGCACTGAAGCTTTCTTT. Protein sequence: CASSQGPSRGKTDRTEAFF.

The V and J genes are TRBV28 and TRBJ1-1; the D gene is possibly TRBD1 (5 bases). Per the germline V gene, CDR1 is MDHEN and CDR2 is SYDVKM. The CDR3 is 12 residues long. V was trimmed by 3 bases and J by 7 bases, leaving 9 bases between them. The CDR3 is CASSFVGGEAFF. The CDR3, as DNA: TGTGCCAGCAGTTTCGTCGGGGGTGAAGCTTTCTTT.

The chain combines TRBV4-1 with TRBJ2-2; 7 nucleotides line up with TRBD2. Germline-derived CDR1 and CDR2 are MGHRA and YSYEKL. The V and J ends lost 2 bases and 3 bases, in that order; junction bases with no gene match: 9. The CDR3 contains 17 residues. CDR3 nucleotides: TGCGCCAGCAGCCAACCTCTACAGGCGGGAGACACCGGGGAGCTGTTTTTT. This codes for CASSQPLQAGDTGELFF.

For the CDR3, the DNA is TGTGCCAGCAGTTTAGGAGCCATGAACACTGAAGCTTTCTTT. It specifies CASSLGAMNTEAFF. This rearrangement joins TRBV25-1 to TRBJ1-1; D gene unclear. Germline V CDR1 and CDR2: MGHDK, SYGVNS. This CDR3 spans 14 amino acids. Deletions cut 5 bases from V and 0 bases from J, with 10 bases between.

CDR3 residues: CASTGPSSYNEQFF. The CDR3 region has the DNA TGTGCCAGCACAGGCCCGAGCTCCTACAATGAGCAGTTCTTC. V is TRBV6-1 and J is TRBJ2-1; no clear D. V was cut by 7 bases and J by 0 bases, with 10 bases left in between. This CDR3 is 14 amino acids long. Per germline, CDR1 MNHNS and CDR2 SASEGT.

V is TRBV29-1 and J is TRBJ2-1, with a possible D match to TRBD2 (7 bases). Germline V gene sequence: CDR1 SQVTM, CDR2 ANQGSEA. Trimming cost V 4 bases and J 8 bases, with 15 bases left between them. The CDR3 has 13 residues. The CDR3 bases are TGCAGCGTTGGAAGGGGGGGAATTTATGAGCAGTTCTTC. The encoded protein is CSVGRGGIYEQFF.

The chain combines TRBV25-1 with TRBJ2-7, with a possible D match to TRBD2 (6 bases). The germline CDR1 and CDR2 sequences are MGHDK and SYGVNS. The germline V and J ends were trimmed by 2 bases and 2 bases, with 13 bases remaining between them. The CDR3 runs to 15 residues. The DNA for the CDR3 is TGTGCCAGCAGTGAACCTGGGAGGATCACCTACGAGCAGTACTTC. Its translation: CASSEPGRITYEQYF.

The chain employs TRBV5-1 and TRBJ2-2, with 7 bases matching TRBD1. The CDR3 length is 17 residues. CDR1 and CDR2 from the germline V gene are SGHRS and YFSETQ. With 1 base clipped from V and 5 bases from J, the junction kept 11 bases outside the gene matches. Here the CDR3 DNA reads TGCGCCAGCAGCTTGACCTGGACAGGTTTGGGGACCGGGGAGCTGTTTTTT. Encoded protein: CASSLTWTGLGTGELFF.

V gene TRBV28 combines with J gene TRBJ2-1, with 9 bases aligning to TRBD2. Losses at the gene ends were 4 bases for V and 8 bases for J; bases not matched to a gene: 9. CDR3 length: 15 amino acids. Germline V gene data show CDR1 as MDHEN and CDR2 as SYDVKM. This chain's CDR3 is CASSYTGTSFHEQFF. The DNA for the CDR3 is TGTGCCAGCAGTTACACCGGGACTAGCTTCCATGAGCAGTTCTTC.

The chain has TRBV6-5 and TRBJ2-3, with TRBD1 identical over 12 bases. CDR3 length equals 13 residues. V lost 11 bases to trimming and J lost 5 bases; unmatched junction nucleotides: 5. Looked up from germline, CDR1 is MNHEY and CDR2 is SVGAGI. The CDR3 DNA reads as TGTGCCGTGGGACAGGGGGCTGTAGATACGCAGTATTTT. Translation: CAVGQGAVDTQYF.

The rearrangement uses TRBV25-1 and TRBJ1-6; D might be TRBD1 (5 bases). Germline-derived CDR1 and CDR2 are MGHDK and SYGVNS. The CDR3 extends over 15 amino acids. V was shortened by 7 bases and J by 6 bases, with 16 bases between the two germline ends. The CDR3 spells CASKVRDGGNSPLHF. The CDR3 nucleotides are TGTGCCAGCAAAGTCCGGGACGGCGGTAATTCACCCCTCCACTTT. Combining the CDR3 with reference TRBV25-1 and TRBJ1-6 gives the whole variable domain EADIYQTPRYLVIGTGKKITLECSQTMGHDKMYWYQQDPGMELHLIHYSYGVNSTEKGDLSSESTVSRIRTEHFPLTLESARPSHTSQYLCASKVRDGGNSPLHFGNGTRLTVT.